This TCR beta chain came from a study of blood T cells in healthy people across ages. Across the whole study: For every two T cells, template switching captured about one barcoded beta molecule. Study outcomes and limitations: Naive CD4+ cell counts and diversity both ran higher in long-lived than in aged donors. PBMCs were not sorted, which prevented a conclusive comparison of naive versus antigen-experienced cells.

Germline V gene sequence: CDR1 LNHNV, CDR2 YYDKDF (reference sequence). The CDR3 sequence is 16 residues long. V gave up 5 bases and J gave up 2 bases, with 18 bases separating them. A sample-barcoded 5' primer and a J-beta primer mix were used in a second PCR of roughly 6 to 11 cycles. A tag from a template-switch adaptor with 12 random nucleotides marked each cDNA molecule. TCRdb re-called the 5' RACE reads with MiXCR, one entry per CDR3 protein. The profile covers roughly 800,000 distinct CDR3 sequences, with more than 45% appearing a single time and 20% to 25% taken by the ten largest. This clonotype appeared a few times. No antigen is known for it.

The sample was blood. This chain links TRBV15 with TRBJ2-5, with D perhaps TRBD2 (6 bases). This sequence was found in a man younger than 45 in good health. The chain's CDR3 is CATSVYRDFKQETQYF. The CDR3 coding sequence is TGTGCCACCAGCGTATACCGGGACTTTAAACAAGAGACCCAGTACTTC.